The 22 T cell receptor beta chains listed next were all sequenced from one sample in a study of post-analysis software for immune sequencing data. No antigen is known for these receptors. Unique molecular identifiers had been added to the TCR beta cDNA libraries. From the PCR reads, TCRdb called clonotypes with MiXCR, one entry per CDR3 protein. Here the sample spans 150,000 to 200,000 distinct CDR3 sequences, approximately 28% being singletons. The study, taken as a whole, reports: Roughly five TRBV segments appeared more often in patients than in controls, and TRBV5-6, TRBV5-1 and TRBV20-1 were among these.

The specimen sequenced was blood. These receptors were collected from a girl aged 5-17 years with multiple sclerosis.

This clonotype was observed at least ten times. The V and J genes are TRBV20-1 and TRBJ2-1, with D possibly being TRBD1 or TRBD2 (5 bases each). Germline V gives CDR1 DFQATT, CDR2 SNEGSKA (reference sequence). CDR3 length: 14 amino acids. V gave up 0 bases and J gave up 8 bases, with 14 bases separating them. The CDR3 DNA is TGCAGTGCTAGAGAGGAGTACGGGGACCATGAGCAGTTCTTC. Amino acid sequence: CSAREEYGDHEQFF.

The chain employs TRBV10-3 and TRBJ2-4; D is perhaps TRBD2 (6 bases). This CDR3 contains 16 residues. Germline V lookup: CDR1 ENHRY, CDR2 SYGVKD. With 3 bases removed from V and 7 bases from J, the gap between germline ends came to 19 bases. The CDR3 DNA follows: TGTGCCATCAGTGATGAGGGAGGCGGGACGGAGAACATTCAGTACTTC. Translating gives CAISDEGGGTENIQYF.

The chain is built from TRBV5-1 and TRBJ2-3; D is undetermined. The CDR3 sequence is 17 residues long. The germline gives CDR1 SGHRS, CDR2 YFSETQ. V was trimmed by 4 bases and J by 1 base, leaving 19 bases between them. CDR3 in DNA: TGCGCCAGCAGCGGAGCGAGGACGCCCTTAGGCACAGATACGCAGTATTTT. Residues: CASSGARTPLGTDTQYF.

The chain uses TRBV2 and TRBJ1-2; 8 positions agree with TRBD1. Germline V CDR1 and CDR2: SNHLY, FYNNEI. The CDR3 consists of 14 residues. After removal of 7 bases from V and 5 bases from J, the junction contained 9 bases not matched to a gene. CDR3 in amino acids: CASTGDRGGYGYTF. The CDR3 DNA reads as TGTGCCAGCACTGGAGACAGGGGTGGTTATGGCTACACCTTC. The full variable domain, completed using reference TRBV2 and TRBJ1-2, is EPEVTQTPSHQVTQMGQEVILRCVPISNHLYFYWYRQILGQKVEFLVSFYNNEISEKSEIFDDQFSVERPDGSNFTLKIRSTKLEDSAMYFCASTGDRGGYGYTFGSGTRLTVV.

The table lists this clonotype with a few counts. The chain joins TRBV2 to TRBJ2-1, with D maybe TRBD2 (5 bases). Germline CDR1 reads SNHLY; CDR2 reads FYNNEI. V was shortened by 5 bases and J by 13 bases, with 18 bases between the two germline ends. The CDR3 is 13 amino acids. The CDR3 DNA reads TGTGCCAGCAGTCTTCGCCGGGGAGAGACCCAGTTCTTC. Encoded protein: CASSLRRGETQFF.

This clonotype has ten or more counts. The chain combines TRBV29-1 with TRBJ2-3; TRBD1 matches at 9 bases. The germline gives CDR1 SQVTM, CDR2 ANQGSEA. The J segment lost 3 bases and the V segment lost 7 bases, leaving 11 bases of the junction unmatched. The CDR3 totals 15 residues. As DNA, the CDR3 is TGCAGCGCCAGTGGGGGACAGGGATCAACAGATACGCAGTATTTT. Protein sequence: CSASGGQGSTDTQYF.

This CDR3 reads CASSLGTTGGNAFF. CDR3 nucleotides: TGTGCCAGCAGCCTGGGCACGACCGGGGGTAACGCTTTCTTT. This chain links TRBV9 with TRBJ1-1; the D gene is possibly TRBD1 (5 bases). Between the trimmed V and J ends, which lost 4 bases and 11 bases, there was a span of 21 bases. Germline CDR1 and CDR2: SGDLS and YYNGEE. The CDR3 totals 14 residues.

This clonotype has only a few counts. The rearrangement links TRBV20-1 to TRBJ1-4; D uncertain. The germline V gene has CDR1 DFQATT and CDR2 SNEGSKA (reference sequence). Trimming took 0 bases from V and 0 from J, leaving 11 bases between them. The CDR3 runs 16 residues. The CDR3 loop reads CSARDPRTATNEKLFF. The CDR3 DNA reads TGCAGTGCTAGAGATCCTCGTACAGCAACTAATGAAAAACTGTTTTTT.

This clonotype was observed many times. The chain couples TRBV4-1 to TRBJ1-2; 8 bases are a match to TRBD1. The CDR3 spans 15 residues. Germline-derived CDR1 and CDR2 are MGHRA and YSYEKL. Trimming took 2 bases from V and 7 from J; bases not matched to a gene: 9. The CDR3 reads CASSQPLDRVSGYTF. CDR3 DNA: TGCGCCAGCAGCCAACCCCTGGACAGGGTCAGTGGCTACACCTTC.

This clonotype was detected ten times or more. CDR3 DNA: TGTGCCAGCAGCCAAGACGAGACTAGAGACGAGCAGTACTTC. This sequence encodes CASSQDETRDEQYF. The rearrangement links TRBV3-1 to TRBJ2-7; D might be TRBD2 (6 bases). Germline V gene data show CDR1 as LGHDT and CDR2 as YNNKEL (reference sequence). This CDR3 spans 14 amino acids. The ends were cut back, 0 bases at V and 5 bases at J, with 11 bases in the middle.

This chain joins TRBV4-1 and TRBJ2-7; possible D gene TRBD2, 5 bases. This CDR3 is built from 15 residues. The V and J ends lost 3 bases and 3 bases respectively, with 15 bases between them. Germline assignment: CDR1 MGHRA and CDR2 YSYEKL. The CDR3 loop reads CASSHLAPTGYEQYF. The CDR3 bases are TGCGCCAGCAGCCACCTAGCCCCGACGGGCTACGAGCAGTACTTC.

The sample holds a few counts of this clonotype. The V call is TRBV3-1, the J call TRBJ1-2; 7 bases fit TRBD1. Germline V lookup: CDR1 LGHDT, CDR2 YNNKEL (reference sequence). This CDR3 is 13 amino acids long. J lost 8 bases, V lost 4 bases, and 7 bases had no gene match. Written as DNA, the CDR3 is TGTGCCAGCAGCCTGGAGGGGGCGCTGGGCTACACCTTC. Translated, it gives CASSLEGALGYTF. Filled out from reference TRBV3-1 and TRBJ1-2, the complete variable domain reads DTAVSQTPKYLVTQMGNDKSIKCEQNLGHDTMYWYKQDSKKFLKIMFSYNNKELIINETVPNRFSPKSPDKAHLNLHINSLELGDSAVYFCASSLEGALGYTFGSGTRLTVV.

Turning to this clonotype: Given a much more abundant clone one base away, this may be a read error. This rearrangement joins TRBV7-3 to TRBJ1-2; TRBD1 aligns across 9 bases. Germline-derived CDR1 and CDR2 are SGHTA and FQGTGA. This CDR3 spans 16 amino acids. V trimming: 4 bases; J trimming: 6 bases; junction bases outside the gene matches: 12. CDR3 sequence reads: CASSSTYRGPVHGYTF. CDR3 coding DNA: TGTGCCAGCAGCTCTACGTACAGGGGGCCTGTGCATGGCTACACCTTC.

This clonotype was seen at least ten times. V gene TRBV20-1 combines with J gene TRBJ2-1; TRBD2 matches at 7 bases. After removal of 1 base from V and 2 bases from J, the junction contained 2 bases not matched to a gene. The CDR3 is 14 residues long. In germline, CDR1 is DFQATT, CDR2 SNEGSKA (reference sequence). CDR3 sequence reads: CSARGLAAYNEQFF. The CDR3 DNA follows: TGCAGTGCTAGAGGCCTAGCGGCCTACAATGAGCAGTTCTTC.

This clonotype was detected a few times. This may be a read error, as it is one base from a much larger clone. V is TRBV12-3 or TRBV12-4 and J is TRBJ2-7; D is undetermined. The CDR3 is made up of 13 amino acids. The CDR3 nucleotides are TGTGCCAACAGTTTTCTCGGCTCCTACGAGCAGTACTTC. Residues: CANSFLGSYEQYF.

The rearrangement joins TRBV15 to TRBJ1-1; D is perhaps TRBD1 (5 bases). The CDR3 spans 17 residues. In germline, CDR1 is LNHNV, CDR2 YYDKDF (reference sequence). The ends were cut back, 2 bases at V and 0 bases at J, with 16 bases in the middle. The CDR3 DNA reads TGTGCCACCAGCAGAATAAGGGGAATGGGGATGAACACTGAAGCTTTCTTT. This translates into CATSRIRGMGMNTEAFF.

Notes on this clonotype: This clone may be a read error of a much larger clone one base away. V gene TRBV9 combines with J gene TRBJ2-3; 11 bases line up with TRBD2. The CDR3 is made up of 16 amino acids. The germline gives CDR1 SGDLS, CDR2 YYNGEE. CDR3 loop: CTSSLTGLAVTDTQYF. As DNA, the CDR3 is TGTACCAGCAGCCTCACGGGACTAGCGGTCACAGATACGCAGTATTTT.

On this clonotype: This may be a read error: a much more frequent sequence differs by one nucleotide. CDR3 amino acids: CASSCGSTEAFF. The CDR3 bases are TGTGCCAGCAGTTGCGGTAGCACTGAAGCTTTCTTT. This chain connects TRBV12-3 or TRBV12-4 to TRBJ1-1, with D uncertain. The V and J ends lost 4 bases and 4 bases respectively, with 7 bases between them. The CDR3 has 12 amino acids.

The chain recombines TRBV12-3 or TRBV12-4 with TRBJ2-4, with TRBD2 as a possible D gene (5 bases). The V end was cut by 6 bases, the J end by 6 bases, with 6 bases between. The CDR3 has 11 residues. In DNA form, the CDR3 reads TGTGCCAGCAGCGCGGGAAACATTCAGTACTTC. Encoded protein: CASSAGNIQYF.

Of note for this clonotype: A much more abundant neighbour one base away suggests this may be a read error. V and J are TRBV15 and TRBJ2-3, with D hard to call. The CDR3 runs 16 residues. Germline V lookup: CDR1 LNHNV, CDR2 YYDKDF (reference sequence). The V end was cut by 1 base, the J end by 6 bases, with 17 bases between. CDR3 region: CATSRGGIPGWDTQYF. In nucleotides, the CDR3 is TGTGCCACCAGCAGAGGTGGGATACCTGGTTGGGATACGCAGTATTTT.

This clonotype was detected ten times or more. V and J are TRBV10-3 and TRBJ2-1, with TRBD2 identical over 11 bases. The germline V gene has CDR1 ENHRY and CDR2 SYGVKD. CDR3 length equals 19 residues. Unmatched junction bases numbered 7, after V lost 0 bases and J lost 0 bases. CDR3 DNA sequence: TGTGCCATCAGTGAGTCAGGGACTAGCGGTAAGAGCTCCTACAATGAGCAGTTCTTC. Translation: CAISESGTSGKSSYNEQFF.

This clonotype has just a few counts. The V gene is TRBV7-6, the J gene TRBJ2-2; D perhaps matches TRBD1 (7 bases). CDR1 is SGHVS and CDR2 is FNYEAQ in the germline V gene. There are 18 residues in the CDR3. Trimming took 2 bases from V and 3 from J, leaving 19 bases between them. The CDR3: CASSLFSGARGDTGELFF. CDR3 DNA sequence: TGTGCCAGCAGCTTATTCTCGGGGGCCAGGGGGGACACCGGGGAGCTGTTTTTT. The entire variable domain, with the rest obtained from reference TRBV7-6 and TRBJ2-2, is as follows: GAGVSQSPRYKVTKRGQDVALRCDPISGHVSLYWYRQALGQGPEFLTYFNYEAQQDKSGLPNDRFSAERPEGSISTLTIQRTEQRDSAMYRCASSLFSGARGDTGELFFGEGSRLTVL.